Listed below are T cell receptor beta chains from one sample, sequenced in a study of OX40 agonist ivuxolimab in advanced cancers. Sequencing was performed with immunoSEQ multiplex PCR; in TCRdb, only in-frame clones are kept and a portion is missing. The sample has 9,500 to 14,000 clones, approximately 80% seen once; the top ten hold over 12%. The sample here was CD4+ or CD8+ T cells sorted from blood, taken in a trial of the OX40 agonist ivuxolimab. These receptors were collected from an adult with an advanced solid tumor such as melanoma, head and neck, liver or kidney cancer. Each CDR3 is given with its conserved first and last residue. The D gene is left open where the match is weak. Clone size is given for some rows only: seen once, a few or many times, or a class if the clone is expanded.

size: .; V: TRBV4-1; J: TRBJ2-1; D: .; CDR3: CASWARDEQFF; DNA: TGCGCCAGCTGGGCTAGGGATGAGCAGTTCTTC
size: .; V: TRBV21-1; J: TRBJ1-2; D: .; CDR3: CASSKGGGRNYGYTF; DNA: TGTGCCAGCAGCAAAGGAGGCGGGCGAAACTATGGCTACACCTTC
size: .; V: TRBV2; J: TRBJ1-1; D: .; CDR3: CASSDGNSNTEAFF; DNA: TGTGCCAGCAGTGATGGTAACAGTAACACTGAAGCTTTCTTT
size: .; V: TRBV7-9; J: TRBJ2-7; D: TRBD2; CDR3: CASSLAGTSGRGSYEQYF; DNA: TGTGCCAGCAGCTTAGCGGGGACTAGCGGGCGGGGATCCTACGAGCAGTACTTC
size: .; V: TRBV7-9; J: TRBJ2-7; D: .; CDR3: CASSLGRGYEQYF; DNA: TGTGCCAGCAGCTTAGGCAGGGGATACGAGCAGTACTTC
size: .; V: TRBV6-1; J: TRBJ1-4; D: .; CDR3: CASNPHVSDNEKLFF; DNA: TGTGCCAGCAACCCCCACGTTTCCGACAATGAAAAACTGTTTTTT
size: .; V: TRBV7-6; J: TRBJ2-3; D: .; CDR3: CASSPGAEGPDTQYF; DNA: TGTGCCAGCAGCCCAGGGGCGGAGGGGCCAGATACGCAGTATTTT
size: .; V: TRBV27; J: TRBJ2-1; D: TRBD2; CDR3: CASSLWGTSGNEQFF; DNA: TGTGCCAGCAGTTTGTGGGGGACTAGCGGCAATGAGCAGTTCTTC
size: .; V: TRBV9; J: TRBJ1-4; D: TRBD1; CDR3: CASSFSKSGTGDEKLFF; DNA: TGTGCCAGCAGCTTTTCCAAGTCCGGGACAGGGGATGAAAAACTGTTTTTT
size: .; V: TRBV4-1; J: TRBJ2-7; D: .; CDR3: CASSQEGGLFYEQYF; DNA: TGCGCCAGCAGCCAAGAGGGGGGGCTGTTCTACGAGCAGTACTTC
size: .; V: TRBV29-1; J: TRBJ2-3; D: .; CDR3: CSVPTGIRTDTQYF; DNA: TGCAGCGTTCCGACAGGCATACGCACAGATACGCAGTATTTT
size: .; V: TRBV9; J: TRBJ2-3; D: .; CDR3: CASRRGALTDTQYF; DNA: TGTGCCAGCCGGCGAGGGGCCCTGACAGATACGCAGTATTTT
size: .; V: TRBV2; J: TRBJ1-2; D: .; CDR3: CASSVAGASYGYTF; DNA: TGTGCCAGCAGTGTGGCGGGGGCGAGCTATGGCTACACCTTC
size: .; V: TRBV7-9; J: TRBJ2-3; D: TRBD2; CDR3: CASSYSPGLAVDTQYF; DNA: TGTGCCAGCAGCTATAGTCCGGGACTAGCGGTAGATACGCAGTATTTT
size: once; V: TRBV2; J: TRBJ2-7; D: TRBD2; CDR3: CASSRLAGYEQYF; DNA: TGTGCCAGCAGTAGACTAGCGGGCTACGAGCAGTACTTC
size: .; V: TRBV27; J: TRBJ2-5; D: .; CDR3: CASSLSPQWETQYF; DNA: TGTGCCAGCAGTTTATCCCCCCAGTGGGAGACCCAGTACTTC
size: .; V: TRBV6-6; J: TRBJ1-1; D: .; CDR3: CASSNSGRLVFF; DNA: TGTGCCAGCAGTAATTCCGGGAGACTGGTTTTCTTT
size: medium-sized; V: TRBV30; J: TRBJ2-2; D: TRBD1; CDR3: CAWSILDREAGELFF; DNA: TGTGCCTGGAGTATTCTTGACAGGGAAGCCGGGGAGCTGTTTTTT
size: .; V: TRBV10-1; J: TRBJ1-2; D: TRBD1; CDR3: CATPTTGDYGHTF; DNA: TGCGCCACCCCAACGACAGGGGACTATGGCCACACCTTC
size: medium-sized; V: TRBV6-4; J: TRBJ2-2; D: TRBD2; CDR3: CASSTGDYANTGELFF; DNA: TGTGCCAGCAGTACCGGGGACTATGCGAACACCGGGGAGCTGTTTTTT
size: .; V: TRBV4-1; J: TRBJ1-6; D: .; CDR3: CASSQEGPYSPLHF; DNA: TGCGCCAGCAGCCAAGAGGGACCTTATTCACCCCTCCACTTT
size: .; V: TRBV6-6; J: TRBJ1-5; D: .; CDR3: CASRDIDSNQPQHF; DNA: TGTGCCAGCAGGGACATTGATAGCAATCAGCCCCAGCATTTT
size: .; V: TRBV29-1; J: TRBJ2-6; D: .; CDR3: CSVELSPPVLTF; DNA: TGCAGCGTTGAACTGAGCCCCCCCGTCCTGACTTTC
size: .; V: TRBV19; J: TRBJ2-2; D: .; CDR3: CASEAGRMNTGELFF; DNA: TGTGCCAGTGAGGCGGGGCGGATGAACACCGGGGAGCTGTTTTTT
size: once; V: TRBV18; J: TRBJ1-1; D: TRBD1; CDR3: CASSRVHRGRDTEAFF; DNA: TGTGCCAGCTCACGTGTACATAGGGGGCGCGACACTGAAGCTTTCTTT
size: medium-sized; V: TRBV9; J: TRBJ1-1; D: .; CDR3: CASSVDGANTEAFF; DNA: TGTGCCAGCAGCGTAGATGGGGCCAACACTGAAGCTTTCTTT
size: .; V: TRBV27; J: TRBJ1-5; D: .; CDR3: CASSLRGQPQHF; DNA: TGTGCCAGCAGTTTACGGGGTCAGCCCCAGCATTTT
size: .; V: TRBV6-1; J: TRBJ1-2; D: .; CDR3: CASSEAGRDYGYTF; DNA: TGTGCCAGCAGTGAAGCGGGGAGGGACTATGGCTACACCTTC
size: .; V: TRBV5-1; J: TRBJ2-7; D: TRBD1; CDR3: CASSLGDRGNEQYF; DNA: TGCGCCAGCAGCTTGGGTGACAGGGGCAACGAGCAGTACTTC
size: .; V: TRBV10-3; J: TRBJ2-5; D: TRBD2; CDR3: CAISDEREGLVQETQYF; DNA: TGTGCCATCAGTGACGAGCGGGAGGGCCTAGTACAAGAGACCCAGTACTTC
size: once; V: TRBV13; J: TRBJ2-1; D: TRBD2; CDR3: CASSPGTSGPYEQFF; DNA: TGTGCCAGCAGCCCCGGGACTAGCGGGCCTTATGAGCAGTTCTTC
size: .; V: TRBV21-1; J: TRBJ2-4; D: .; CDR3: CASIAGGGKNIQYF; DNA: TGTGCCAGCATAGCAGGGGGAGGAAAAAACATTCAGTACTTC
size: .; V: TRBV4-2; J: TRBJ1-1; D: .; CDR3: CASSQGRGMNTEAFF; DNA: TGTGCCAGCAGCCAAGGGCGCGGGATGAACACTGAAGCTTTCTTT
size: .; V: TRBV2; J: TRBJ2-5; D: .; CDR3: CASSDSELETQYF; DNA: TGTGCCAGCAGTGATTCCGAATTGGAGACCCAGTACTTC
size: .; V: TRBV19; J: TRBJ1-1; D: .; CDR3: CASRANMNTEAFF; DNA: TGTGCCAGTAGAGCTAATATGAACACTGAAGCTTTCTTT
size: .; V: TRBV7-3; J: TRBJ2-3; D: TRBD1; CDR3: CASSPTGGGTDTQYF; DNA: TGTGCCAGCAGCCCGACAGGGGGCGGCACAGATACGCAGTATTTT
size: .; V: TRBV7-7; J: TRBJ2-5; D: .; CDR3: CASSVEGGETQYF; DNA: TGTGCTAGCAGCGTAGAAGGGGGGGAGACCCAGTACTTC
size: .; V: TRBV6-1; J: TRBJ1-1; D: .; CDR3: CASSVWVRGAEAFF; DNA: TGTGCCAGCAGTGTTTGGGTTCGGGGGGCTGAAGCTTTCTTT
size: .; V: TRBV2; J: TRBJ2-7; D: .; CDR3: CASQGPLSYEQYF; DNA: TGTGCCAGCCAGGGACCCCTCTCCTACGAGCAGTACTTC
size: .; V: TRBV27; J: TRBJ2-5; D: TRBD1; CDR3: CASRRQGDPRETQYF; DNA: TGTGCCAGCAGGAGACAGGGAGACCCCCGGGAGACCCAGTACTTC